This TCR beta chain was captured in a study of human T cells and chemical hapten exposure. The sample's time point: pre-sensitization, week 0. The treatment: therapeutic diphenylcyclopropenone sensitization with weekly scalp DPC. The table lists this clonotype with many counts. TCRdb re-derived calls from the RACE reads in MiXCR, one entry per CDR3 protein. Of over 85,000 distinct CDR3 sequences in the sample, 10% to 13% were seen once. Germline lookup yields CDR1 DFQATT and CDR2 SNEGSKA (reference sequence). The CDR3 covers 14 residues. Trimming removed 4 bases at V and 8 bases at J, with 15 bases between.

Here the sequenced sample was whole blood, taken in connection with sensitization to the hapten diphenylcyclopropenone (DPC). The V and J genes are TRBV20-1 and TRBJ1-6, with D tentatively TRBD1 (5 bases). This TCR derives from a woman aged 55 to 70 with alopecia areata. Some clones in this sample may be carry-over from other donors' samples. The DNA of the CDR3 is TGCAGTGCTACCAGGGACCTACGTGATTCACCCCTCCACTTT. It translates to CSATRDLRDSPLHF.